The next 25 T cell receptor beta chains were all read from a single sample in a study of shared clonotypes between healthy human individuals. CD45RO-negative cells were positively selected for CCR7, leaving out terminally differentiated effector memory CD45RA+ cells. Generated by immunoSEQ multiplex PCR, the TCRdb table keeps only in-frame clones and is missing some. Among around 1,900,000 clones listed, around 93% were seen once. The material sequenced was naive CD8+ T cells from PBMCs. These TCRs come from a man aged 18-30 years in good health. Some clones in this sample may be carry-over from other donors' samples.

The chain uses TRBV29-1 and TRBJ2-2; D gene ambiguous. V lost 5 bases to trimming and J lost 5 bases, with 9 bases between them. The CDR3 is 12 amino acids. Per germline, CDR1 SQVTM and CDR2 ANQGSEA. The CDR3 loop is CSVNHGTGELFF. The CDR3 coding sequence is TGCAGCGTTAACCACGGTACCGGGGAGCTGTTTTTT.

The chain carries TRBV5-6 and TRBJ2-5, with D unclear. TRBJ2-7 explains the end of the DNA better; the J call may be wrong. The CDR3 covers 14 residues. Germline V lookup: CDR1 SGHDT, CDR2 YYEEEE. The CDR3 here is CASSLSISSYEQYF. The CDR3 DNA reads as TGTGCCAGCAGCTTGTCGATAAGCTCCTACGAGCAGTACTTC.

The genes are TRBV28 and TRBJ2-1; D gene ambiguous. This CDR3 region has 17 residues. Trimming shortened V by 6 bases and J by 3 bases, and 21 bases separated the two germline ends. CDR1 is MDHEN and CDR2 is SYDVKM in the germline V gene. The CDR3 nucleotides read TGTGCCAGCAGCCCAAACCGGGCAAACCACCTCTACAATGAGCAGTTCTTC. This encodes CASSPNRANHLYNEQFF.

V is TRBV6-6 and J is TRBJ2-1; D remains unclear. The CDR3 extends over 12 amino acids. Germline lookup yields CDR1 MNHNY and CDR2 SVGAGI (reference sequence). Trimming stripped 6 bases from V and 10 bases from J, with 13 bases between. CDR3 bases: TGTGCCAGCAGCACCTCCGGGCCCGAGCAGTTCTTC. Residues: CASSTSGPEQFF.

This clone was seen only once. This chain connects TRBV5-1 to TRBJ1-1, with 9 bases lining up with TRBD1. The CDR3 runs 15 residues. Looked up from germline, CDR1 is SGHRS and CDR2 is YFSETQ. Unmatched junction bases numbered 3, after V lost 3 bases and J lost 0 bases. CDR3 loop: CASSWGQGMNTEAFF. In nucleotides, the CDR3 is TGCGCCAGCAGCTGGGGACAGGGTATGAACACTGAAGCTTTCTTT. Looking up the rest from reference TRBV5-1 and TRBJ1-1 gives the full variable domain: KAGVTQTPRYLIKTRGQQVTLSCSPISGHRSVSWYQQTPGQGLQFLFEYFSETQRNKGNFPGRFSGRQFSNSRSEMNVSTLELGDSALYLCASSWGQGMNTEAFFGQGTRLTVV.

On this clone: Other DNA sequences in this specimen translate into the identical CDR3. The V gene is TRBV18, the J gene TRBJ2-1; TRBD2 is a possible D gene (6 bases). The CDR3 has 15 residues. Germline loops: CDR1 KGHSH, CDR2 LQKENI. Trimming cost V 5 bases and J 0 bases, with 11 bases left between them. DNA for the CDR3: TGTGCCAGCTCAAGGAGGGATAGCTCCTACAATGAGCAGTTCTTC. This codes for CASSRRDSSYNEQFF.

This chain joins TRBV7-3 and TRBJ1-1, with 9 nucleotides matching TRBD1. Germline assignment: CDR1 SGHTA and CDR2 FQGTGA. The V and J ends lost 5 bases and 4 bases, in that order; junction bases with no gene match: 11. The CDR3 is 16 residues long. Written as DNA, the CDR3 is TGTGCCAGCAGCCCGGGACAGGGCGCCGCCTTCACTGAAGCTTTCTTT. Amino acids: CASSPGQGAAFTEAFF.

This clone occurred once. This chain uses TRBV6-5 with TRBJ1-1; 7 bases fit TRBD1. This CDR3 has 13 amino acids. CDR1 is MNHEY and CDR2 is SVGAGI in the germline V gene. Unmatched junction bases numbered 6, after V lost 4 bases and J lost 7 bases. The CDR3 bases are TGTGCCAGCAGTTTCCTACAGGGGATTGAAGCTTTCTTT. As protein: CASSFLQGIEAFF.

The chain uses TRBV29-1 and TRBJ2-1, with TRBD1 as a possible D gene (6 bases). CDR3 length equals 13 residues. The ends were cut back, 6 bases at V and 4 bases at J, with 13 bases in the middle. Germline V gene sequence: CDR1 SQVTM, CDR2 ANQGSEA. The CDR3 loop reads CSVRDIYYNEQFF. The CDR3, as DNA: TGCAGCGTCCGGGACATCTATTACAATGAGCAGTTCTTC.

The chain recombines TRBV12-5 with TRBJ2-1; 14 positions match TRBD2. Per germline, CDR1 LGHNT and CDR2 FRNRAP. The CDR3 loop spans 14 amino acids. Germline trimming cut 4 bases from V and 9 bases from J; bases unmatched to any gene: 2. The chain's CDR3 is CASGYGLAGGEQFF. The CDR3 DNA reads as TGTGCTAGTGGTTATGGACTAGCGGGAGGTGAGCAGTTCTTC.

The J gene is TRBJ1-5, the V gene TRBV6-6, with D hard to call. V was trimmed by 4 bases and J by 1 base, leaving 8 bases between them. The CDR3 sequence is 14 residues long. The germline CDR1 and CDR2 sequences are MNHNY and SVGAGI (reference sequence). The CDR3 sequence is CASSSLGSNQPQHF. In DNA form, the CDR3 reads TGTGCCAGCAGTTCCCTCGGGAGCAATCAGCCCCAGCATTTT.

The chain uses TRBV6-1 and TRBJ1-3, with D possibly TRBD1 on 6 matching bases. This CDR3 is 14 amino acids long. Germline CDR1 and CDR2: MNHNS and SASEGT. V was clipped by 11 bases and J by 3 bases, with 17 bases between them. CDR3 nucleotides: TGTGCCTCAGGATGGGGGGCCTTTGGAAACACCATATATTTT. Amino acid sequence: CASGWGAFGNTIYF.

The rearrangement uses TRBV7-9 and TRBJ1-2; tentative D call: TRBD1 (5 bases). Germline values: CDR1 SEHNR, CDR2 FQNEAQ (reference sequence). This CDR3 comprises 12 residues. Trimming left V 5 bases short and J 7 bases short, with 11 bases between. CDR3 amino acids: CASSGQGSGYTF. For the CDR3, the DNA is TGTGCCAGCAGCGGGCAGGGCTCTGGCTACACCTTC.

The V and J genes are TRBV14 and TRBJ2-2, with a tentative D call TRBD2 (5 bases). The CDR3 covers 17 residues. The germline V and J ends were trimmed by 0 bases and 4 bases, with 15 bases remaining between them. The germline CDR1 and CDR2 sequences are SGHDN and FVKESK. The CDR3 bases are TGTGCCAGCAGCCAAGAGCGGGCGTTGCATTCCACCGGGGAGCTGTTTTTT. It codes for CASSQERALHSTGELFF.

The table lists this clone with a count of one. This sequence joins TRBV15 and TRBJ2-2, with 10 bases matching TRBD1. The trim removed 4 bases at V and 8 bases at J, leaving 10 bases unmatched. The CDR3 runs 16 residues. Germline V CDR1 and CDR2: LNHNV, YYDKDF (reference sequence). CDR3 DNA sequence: TGTGCCACCAGCATGACGGGACAGGGGACCAGTGGGGAGCTGTTTTTT. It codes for CATSMTGQGTSGELFF.

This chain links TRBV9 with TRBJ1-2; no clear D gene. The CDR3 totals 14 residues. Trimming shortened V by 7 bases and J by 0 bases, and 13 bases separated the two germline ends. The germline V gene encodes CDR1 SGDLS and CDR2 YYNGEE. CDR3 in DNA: TGTGCCAGCGGCGAACACCCGGCTAACTATGGCTACACCTTC. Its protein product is CASGEHPANYGYTF.

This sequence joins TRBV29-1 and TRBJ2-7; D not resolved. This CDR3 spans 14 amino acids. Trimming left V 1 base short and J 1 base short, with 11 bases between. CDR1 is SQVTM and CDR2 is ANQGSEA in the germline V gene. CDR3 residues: CSVEGGLSSYEQYF. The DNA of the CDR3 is TGCAGCGTTGAAGGTGGCTTGAGTTCCTACGAGCAGTACTTC.

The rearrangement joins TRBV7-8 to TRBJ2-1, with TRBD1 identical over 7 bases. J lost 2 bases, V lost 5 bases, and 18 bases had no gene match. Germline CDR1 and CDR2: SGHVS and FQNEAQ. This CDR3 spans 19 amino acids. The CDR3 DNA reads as TGTGCCAGCAGCACACCGGGACAGCCTTCCAGCAGGGCCTACAATGAGCAGTTCTTC. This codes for CASSTPGQPSSRAYNEQFF.

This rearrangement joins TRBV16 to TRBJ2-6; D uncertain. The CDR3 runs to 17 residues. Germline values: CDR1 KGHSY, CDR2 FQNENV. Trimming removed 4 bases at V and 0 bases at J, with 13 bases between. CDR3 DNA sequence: TGTGCCAGCAGCCCCTACTGGAAAAACTCTGGGGCCAACGTCCTGACTTTC. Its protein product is CASSPYWKNSGANVLTF.

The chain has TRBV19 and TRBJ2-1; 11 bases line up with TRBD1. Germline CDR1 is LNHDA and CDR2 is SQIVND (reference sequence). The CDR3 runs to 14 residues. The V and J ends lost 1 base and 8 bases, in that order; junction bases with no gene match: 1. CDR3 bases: TGTGCCAGTAGTATAGGGGACAGGGGGGATGAGCAGTTCTTC. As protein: CASSIGDRGDEQFF. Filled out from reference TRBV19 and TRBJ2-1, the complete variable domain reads DGGITQSPKYLFRKEGQNVTLSCEQNLNHDAMYWYRQDPGQGLRLIYYSQIVNDFQKGDIAEGYSVSREKKESFPLTVTSAQKNPTAFYLCASSIGDRGDEQFFGPGTRLTVL.

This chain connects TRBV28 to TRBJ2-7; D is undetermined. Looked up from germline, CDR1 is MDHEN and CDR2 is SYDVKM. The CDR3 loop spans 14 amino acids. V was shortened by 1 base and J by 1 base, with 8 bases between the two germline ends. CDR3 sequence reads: CASSLFGRSYEQYF. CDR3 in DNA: TGTGCCAGCAGTTTATTCGGGCGATCCTACGAGCAGTACTTC.

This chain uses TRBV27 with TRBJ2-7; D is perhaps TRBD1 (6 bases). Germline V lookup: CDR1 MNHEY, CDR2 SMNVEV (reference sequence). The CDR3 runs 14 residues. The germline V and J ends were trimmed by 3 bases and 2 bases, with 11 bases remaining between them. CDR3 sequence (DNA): TGTGCCAGCAGTTTCAGGGACAAGACCTACGAGCAGTACTTC. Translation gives CASSFRDKTYEQYF.

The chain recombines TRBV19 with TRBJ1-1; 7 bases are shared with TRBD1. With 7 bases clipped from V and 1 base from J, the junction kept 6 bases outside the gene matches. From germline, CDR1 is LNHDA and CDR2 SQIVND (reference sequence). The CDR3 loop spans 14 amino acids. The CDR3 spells CASISPGGNTEAFF. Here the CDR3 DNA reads TGTGCCAGTATATCTCCAGGGGGGAACACTGAAGCTTTCTTT.

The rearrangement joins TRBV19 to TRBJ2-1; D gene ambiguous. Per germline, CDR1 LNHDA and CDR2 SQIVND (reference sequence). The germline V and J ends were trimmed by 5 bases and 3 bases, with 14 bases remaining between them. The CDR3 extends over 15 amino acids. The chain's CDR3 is CASSYGLGVYNEQFF. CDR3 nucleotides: TGTGCCAGTAGTTATGGGTTAGGAGTCTACAATGAGCAGTTCTTC.

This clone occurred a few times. CDR3 sequence reads: CASKGSNQPQHF. CDR3 sequence (DNA): TGTGCCAGCAAGGGAAGCAATCAGCCCCAGCATTTT. The rearrangement links TRBV27 to TRBJ1-5; no clear D. The CDR3 extends over 12 amino acids. Trimming removed 7 bases at V and 1 base at J, with 5 bases between. Germline CDR1 reads MNHEY; CDR2 reads SMNVEV (reference sequence).